The clone carrying this T cell receptor (beta chain) was observed a few times. The target antigen is unknown. Time point here: healthy volunteer bleed at 2 weeks. The study extracted total RNA from unfractionated whole blood. The sample is drawn from a study of human T cells and chemical hapten exposure. Study-wide context: The variation in per-sample TCR yields arose mainly from small differences in pooled library volumes.

The CDR3 is 12 residues long. Germline assignment: CDR1 DFQATT and CDR2 SNEGSKA (reference sequence). Trimming removed 3 bases at V and 2 bases at J, with 5 bases between. A single record per CDR3 protein comes from TCRdb applying MiXCR to the RACE reads. The sample lists about 31,000 distinct CDR3 sequences, less than 8% occurring once. General study points: No shift was seen in TCRs above 1 in 1000 frequency with DPC sensitization.

This receptor was taken from a human donor in good health. Some clones in this sample may be carry-over from other donors' samples. The specimen sequenced was whole blood. The V gene is TRBV20-1, the J gene TRBJ1-3; D unresolved. Here the CDR3 reads CSASWTGNTIYF. For the CDR3, the DNA is TGCAGTGCTAGTTGGACTGGAAACACCATATATTTT.